This T cell receptor beta chain was captured by sequencing in a study of blood T cells in healthy people across ages. A sample-barcoded 5' primer and a J-beta primer mix were used in a second PCR of roughly 7 to 11 cycles. TCRdb reanalysed the 5' RACE reads using MiXCR and keeps one entry per CDR3 protein. The sample carries under 2,000,000 distinct CDR3 sequences, roughly 50% recorded once. The CDR3 extends over 17 amino acids. Germline values: CDR1 MNHEY, CDR2 SVGAGI. Trimming removed 2 bases at V and 3 bases at J, with 18 bases between. V is TRBV6-5 and J is TRBJ2-3; D may be TRBD2 (6 bases). The receptor was isolated from a woman between 40 and 55 years old in good health. The sample taken for sequencing was blood. Written as DNA, the CDR3 is TGTGCCAGCAGTTACCTGTCGGGCGGGGCTGGGACAGATACGCAGTATTTT. Amino acid sequence: CASSYLSGGAGTDTQYF.